The T cell receptor beta chain under discussion was sequenced for a study of HIV-infected patients and healthy controls. Germline V gene sequence: CDR1 SNHLY, CDR2 FYNNEI. V lost 1 base, J lost 2 bases, and 10 bases lay in between. This CDR3 comprises 15 residues. One entry per CDR3 protein results from TCRdb running MiXCR on the 5' RACE reads. The sample has around 20,000 distinct CDR3 sequences, 15% to 20% seen once. The clonotype originates from a human donor in good health. The sequenced sample was CD8+ T cells from blood. The J gene is TRBJ2-3, the V gene TRBV2, with D possibly being TRBD2 (6 bases). The DNA for the CDR3 is TGTGCCAGCAGTGAAGGGACTACTAACACAGATACGCAGTATTTT. It translates to CASSEGTTNTDTQYF.